Many counts were recorded for the clone carrying this TCR beta chain. The record originates from a study of T cells after yellow fever vaccination. Study outcomes and limitations: On re-exposure, the response was weaker but peaked faster, at day 5 versus 15. Among all clonotypes, a small share was observed in both CD4 and CD8 compartments. FACS-sorted repertoires could harbor abundant contaminating bulk-population clonotypes.

MiXCR, run by TCRdb on the 5' RACE reads, gives a single entry per CDR3 protein. There are 40,000 to 50,000 distinct CDR3 sequences in the sample; 6.8% occur only once, and about 15% lies in the top ten. Germline CDR1 and CDR2: GTSNPN and SVGIG (reference sequence). The ends lost 1 base at V and 5 bases at J; junction bases unmatched: 8. The CDR3 totals 14 residues. Material: CD8+ T cells not binding an NS4B(214-222) dextramer, sorted from PBMCs, obtained 45 days after the yellow fever booster vaccination. This clonotype was sampled from a young man who received the YFV17D yellow fever vaccine. The chain recombines TRBV30 with TRBJ2-7, with 7 nucleotides matching TRBD1. Written as DNA, the CDR3 is TGTGCCTGGAGTGCCGGGCAGGGGGTGGACGAGCAGTACTTC. It translates to CAWSAGQGVDEQYF.